The 16 T cell receptor beta chains below were found in one sample sequenced in a study of blood T cell repertoires in COVID-19. Clones were sequenced by immunoSEQ multiplex PCR, and TCRdb holds only the in-frame ones, with some missing. The data hold under 450,000 clones, with under 85% observed a single time. The specimen sequenced was PBMCs or T cells enriched from blood (not recorded which). The receptors stem from a woman in her forties or fifties who had recovered from COVID-19.

This rearrangement joins TRBV29-1 to TRBJ2-4; D might be TRBD1 (5 bases). The V and J ends lost 0 bases and 0 bases respectively, with 12 bases between them. Germline loops: CDR1 SQVTM, CDR2 ANQGSEA. This CDR3 region has 16 residues. CDR3 bases: TGCAGCGTTGAAGATCCCTCCACAGGAGCCAAAAACATTCAGTACTTC. Protein: CSVEDPSTGAKNIQYF.

The V and J genes are TRBV27 and TRBJ2-1; 9 nucleotides line up with TRBD2. The trim removed 4 bases at V and 0 bases at J, leaving 7 bases unmatched. From germline, CDR1 is MNHEY and CDR2 SMNVEV (reference sequence). This CDR3 region has 17 residues. CDR3: CASSYAGGPLSYNEQFF. The CDR3 bases are TGTGCCAGCAGTTACGCGGGGGGGCCTCTCTCCTACAATGAGCAGTTCTTC.

The rearrangement uses TRBV6-2 or TRBV6-3 and TRBJ1-1; D is ambiguous. Germline V gene lookup returns CDR1 MNHEY and CDR2 SVGEGT. The CDR3 is 15 residues long. V was cut by 0 bases and J by 7 bases, with 15 bases left in between. The CDR3 is CASSYSIPGEFEAFF. CDR3 in DNA: TGTGCCAGCAGTTACTCGATTCCCGGGGAGTTTGAAGCTTTCTTT.

This clone showed up just once. The chain recombines TRBV27 with TRBJ2-3; 7 bases match TRBD2. The CDR3 is 15 amino acids. V was pared by 3 bases and J by 0 bases, with 3 bases of the junction left unmatched. Per the germline V gene, CDR1 is MNHEY and CDR2 is SMNVEV (reference sequence). The CDR3 DNA is TGTGCCAGCAGTTTGCGGCGGGGGAGCACAGATACGCAGTATTTT. Amino acid sequence: CASSLRRGSTDTQYF.

This clone was counted only a few times. The rearrangement joins TRBV3-1 (or the pseudogene TRBV3-2) to TRBJ1-3; no definite D call. The ends were cut back, 5 bases at V and 2 bases at J, with 13 bases in the middle. This CDR3 has 15 amino acids. The germline CDR1 and CDR2 sequences are LGHDT and YNNKEL (reference sequence). The CDR3 bases are TGTGCCAGCAGCTTTTTTGGGAGGGCTGGAAACACCATATATTTT. It is translated as CASSFFGRAGNTIYF.

The chain uses TRBV6-1 and TRBJ2-1, with 9 nucleotides matching TRBD1. This CDR3 is built from 18 residues. V gave up 4 bases and J gave up 0 bases; unmatched junction bases: 10. Per the germline V gene, CDR1 is MNHNS and CDR2 is SASEGT. CDR3 nucleotide sequence: TGTGCCAGCAGTGGAATTTTGGGGGGACAGGGCTCCTACAATGAGCAGTTCTTC. Translating it yields CASSGILGGQGSYNEQFF.

The chain joins TRBV5-1 to TRBJ1-1; TRBD1 aligns across 7 bases. The CDR3 extends over 14 amino acids. The germline gives CDR1 SGHRS, CDR2 YFSETQ. V lost 2 bases to trimming and J lost 6 bases; unmatched junction nucleotides: 7. This CDR3 reads CASSLRPQGSEAFF. CDR3 coding DNA: TGCGCCAGCAGCTTAAGACCACAGGGGTCTGAAGCTTTCTTT.

This chain links TRBV7-2 with TRBJ2-1; 8 nucleotides match TRBD2. CDR1 SGHTA and CDR2 FQGNSA come from the germline V gene. Germline trimming cut 5 bases from V and 4 bases from J; bases unmatched to any gene: 10. The CDR3 has 16 residues. The CDR3 region is CASSPRSGEFYNEQFF. The CDR3 coding sequence is TGTGCCAGCAGCCCGCGTAGCGGGGAATTTTACAATGAGCAGTTCTTC.

This clone has only one observation. This sequence joins TRBV11-3 and TRBJ2-7; D is possibly TRBD1 (7 bases). There are 18 residues in the CDR3. The germline V gene has CDR1 SGHNT and CDR2 YENEEA. V was cut by 5 bases and J by 1 base, with 24 bases left in between. The CDR3 loop is CASSQLWDSRAGSYEQYF. DNA of the CDR3: TGTGCCAGCAGCCAGTTATGGGACAGCCGGGCGGGATCCTACGAGCAGTACTTC.

The chain uses TRBV6-2 or TRBV6-3 and TRBJ1-2; D not resolved. The CDR3 extends over 17 amino acids. V was shortened by 2 bases and J by 3 bases, with 19 bases between the two germline ends. CDR1 is MNHEY, CDR2 SVGEGT, per germline. In DNA form, the CDR3 reads TGTGCCAGCAGTTACCCGTCGAGGCGTCAGTCTCACTATGGCTACACCTTC. As protein: CASSYPSRRQSHYGYTF.

This chain links TRBV5-1 with TRBJ1-1; D ambiguous. The V gene's germline CDR1 is SGHRS and CDR2 YFSETQ. The CDR3 consists of 15 residues. V shed 0 bases and J shed 4 bases, with 13 bases lying between them. Here the CDR3 reads CASSLESVAVTEAFF. The CDR3 nucleotides read TGCGCCAGCAGCTTGGAAAGCGTTGCCGTCACTGAAGCTTTCTTT.

The chain combines TRBV9 with TRBJ2-3; 7 bases align to TRBD1. CDR3 length: 15 amino acids. Germline assignment: CDR1 SGDLS and CDR2 YYNGEE. V lost 3 bases and J lost 2; bases outside the gene matches: 6. CDR3 DNA sequence: TGTGCCAGCAGCGCCCGACAGGGCTCCACAGATACGCAGTATTTT. Residues: CASSARQGSTDTQYF.

As to this clone: Distinct nucleotide sequences in the sample also encode this CDR3. V is TRBV11-3 and J is TRBJ1-1; no clear D gene. Germline CDR1 reads SGHNT; CDR2 reads YENEEA. The germline V and J ends were trimmed by 1 base and 1 base, with 4 bases remaining between them. The length of the CDR3 is 13 residues. The DNA for the CDR3 is TGTGCCAGCAGCTTAGGAGCGAACACTGAAGCTTTCTTT. This encodes CASSLGANTEAFF.

V gene TRBV24-1 combines with J gene TRBJ2-2; the D is unclear. Per the germline V gene, CDR1 is KGHDR and CDR2 is SFDVKD. V lost 2 bases and J lost 4, with 7 bases in between. This CDR3 is 14 amino acids long. Written as DNA, the CDR3 is TGTGCCACCAGTGATTGGCCCCGCACCGGGGAGCTGTTTTTT. Protein product: CATSDWPRTGELFF.

The genes are TRBV28 and TRBJ1-2, with D perhaps TRBD1 (6 bases). CDR1 is MDHEN, CDR2 SYDVKM, per germline. This CDR3 spans 16 amino acids. Trimming stripped 5 bases from V and 5 bases from J, with 21 bases between. This CDR3 is CASSTLEDWGQYGYTF. The CDR3 nucleotides are TGTGCCAGCAGTACACTCGAGGACTGGGGGCAATATGGCTACACCTTC.

The chain couples TRBV4-1 to TRBJ2-7; perhaps TRBD1 as D (7 bases). The V end lost 1 base, the J end lost 5 bases, and 18 bases lay between the germline ends. The CDR3 contains 16 residues. Germline CDR1 is MGHRA and CDR2 is YSYEKL. The CDR3 nucleotides read TGCGCCAGCAGCCAAGCTTCCCCTGCGGGACAGAACGAGCAGTACTTC. This translates into CASSQASPAGQNEQYF.